The 8 T cell receptor beta chains presented below share a single source sample, sequenced in a study of blood T cell repertoires in COVID-19. TCRdb's copy holds only in-frame clones and misses some; the assay was immunoSEQ multiplex PCR. The data contain 100,000 to 120,000 clones, approximately 85% of them singletons. Sequencing was carried out using peripheral blood. All receptors derive from a woman between 55 and 75 years old with acute or convalescent COVID-19.

The chain carries TRBV5-4 and TRBJ2-5, with a weak D call TRBD1 (5 bases). CDR1 and CDR2 from the germline V gene are SGHNT and YYREEE (reference sequence). V was cut by 4 bases and J by 1 base, with 11 bases left in between. This CDR3 is built from 14 residues. CDR3 sequence: CASSNQGGQETQYF. The CDR3 DNA reads as TGTGCCAGCAGCAACCAGGGTGGCCAAGAGACCCAGTACTTC. Full variable domain (rest looked up from reference TRBV5-4 and TRBJ2-5): ETGVTQSPTHLIKTRGQQVTLRCSSQSGHNTVSWYQQALGQGPQFIFQYYREEENGRGNFPPRFSGLQFPNYSSELNVNALELDDSALYLCASSNQGGQETQYFGPGTRLLVL.

The J gene is TRBJ1-2, the V gene TRBV5-1; 7 nucleotides match TRBD1. The CDR3 is 14 amino acids. V trimming: 5 bases; J trimming: 0 bases; junction bases outside the gene matches: 4. The germline V gene has CDR1 SGHRS and CDR2 YFSETQ. For the CDR3, the DNA is TGCGCCAGCAGAGCTACAGGGGCTAACTATGGCTACACCTTC. Amino acid sequence: CASRATGANYGYTF.

The V and J genes are TRBV6-2 or TRBV6-3 and TRBJ2-7; 8 bases are shared with TRBD1. J was trimmed by 5 bases and V by 5 bases; bases with no gene match: 5. This CDR3 has 13 amino acids. Germline V lookup: CDR1 MNHEY, CDR2 SVGEGT. CDR3 region: CASSIAGGHEQYF. CDR3 DNA sequence: TGTGCCAGCAGTATAGCAGGGGGCCACGAGCAGTACTTC.

This sequence joins TRBV30 and TRBJ1-3; D remains unclear. Trimming left V 2 bases short and J 4 bases short, with 12 bases between. CDR3 size: 14 residues. The V gene's germline CDR1 is GTSNPN and CDR2 SVGIG (reference sequence). The CDR3 is CAWSRQVIGNTIYF. In DNA, the CDR3 is TGTGCCTGGAGTCGGCAGGTCATCGGAAACACCATATATTTT.

This clone was seen a few times. The chain links TRBV5-1 to TRBJ2-7; 12 bases match TRBD1. Germline V lookup: CDR1 SGHRS, CDR2 YFSETQ. J lost 6 bases, V lost 3 bases, and 10 bases had no gene match. The CDR3 has 16 amino acids. The DNA of the CDR3 is TGCGCCAGCAGCTCCTCCCCCGGGACAGGGGGCCCCGAGCAGTACTTC. Translation gives CASSSSPGTGGPEQYF.

Of note for this clone: Additional DNA sequences in this sample encode the identical CDR3. The chain has TRBV19 and TRBJ1-5; 9 nucleotides agree with TRBD1. This CDR3 has 14 amino acids. Per germline, CDR1 LNHDA and CDR2 SQIVND (reference sequence). V shed 3 bases, J shed 4 bases, and the junction held 1 base outside the gene matches. CDR3 sequence: CASSIGTGNQPQHF. As DNA, the CDR3 is TGTGCCAGTAGTATCGGGACAGGGAATCAGCCCCAGCATTTT.

The J gene is TRBJ2-5, the V gene TRBV2; 8 bases fit TRBD2. CDR1 is SNHLY and CDR2 is FYNNEI in the germline V gene. The V and J ends lost 3 bases and 0 bases, in that order; junction bases with no gene match: 6. This CDR3 comprises 16 residues. Here the CDR3 DNA reads TGTGCCAGCAGTGAGGGGGCTAGCGGGTACCAAGAGACCCAGTACTTC. It translates to CASSEGASGYQETQYF.

This chain links TRBV14 with TRBJ1-6; D remains unclear. CDR1 and CDR2 (germline): SGHDN, FVKESK. This CDR3 spans 14 amino acids. Trimming took 0 bases from V and 8 from J, leaving 8 bases between them. The CDR3 nucleotides are TGTGCCAGCAGCCAAGATAACAGCTATTCACCCCTCCACTTT. Its protein product is CASSQDNSYSPLHF.